The 27 T cell receptor beta chains given below trace back to one sample, sequenced in a study of control samples from healthy donors and cancer patients. The protocol was immunoSEQ multiplex PCR, while the TCRdb copy is restricted to in-frame clones and leaves out a portion. This repertoire shows over 100,000 clones, over 80% found once; its top ten account for approximately 2.2%. Input material: blood. The receptor source for this set is a woman in her forties or fifties in good health.

The chain has TRBV9 and TRBJ2-3, with 9 bases identical to TRBD2. The CDR3 contains 15 residues. Looked up from germline, CDR1 is SGDLS and CDR2 is YYNGEE. Trimming at V came to 2 bases and at J to 3 bases, leaving 4 bases not matched to a gene. Written as DNA, the CDR3 is TGTGCCAGCAGCGTCGGCGGGGGGGCGACAGATACGCAGTATTTT. Translated: CASSVGGGATDTQYF.

This chain connects TRBV19 to TRBJ2-2, with 9 positions matching TRBD1. Trimming removed 6 bases from V and 1 base from J; junction bases left unmatched: 9. Germline V gives CDR1 LNHDA, CDR2 SQIVND (reference sequence). This CDR3 contains 17 residues. This CDR3 is CASRKQGASGNTGELFF. CDR3 DNA: TGTGCCAGTAGGAAACAGGGGGCATCAGGGAACACCGGGGAGCTGTTTTTT.

The chain is built from TRBV18 and TRBJ1-2; 7 nucleotides align to TRBD1. Germline values: CDR1 KGHSH, CDR2 LQKENI. V shed 5 bases, J shed 4 bases, and the junction held 4 bases outside the gene matches. The CDR3 covers 13 residues. In DNA, the CDR3 is TGTGCCAGCTCATCCCAGGGGGTCTATGGCTACACCTTC. Its translation: CASSSQGVYGYTF.

The rearrangement joins TRBV5-1 to TRBJ1-1, with D unresolved. The germline V gene encodes CDR1 SGHRS and CDR2 YFSETQ. The CDR3 sequence is 15 residues long. Trimming removed 0 bases at V and 5 bases at J, with 14 bases between. CDR3: CASSLDQDARTEAFF. The CDR3 DNA follows: TGCGCCAGCAGCTTGGACCAAGACGCGAGGACTGAAGCTTTCTTT.

The V gene is TRBV3-1 (or the pseudogene TRBV3-2), the J gene TRBJ2-7; the D gene is possibly TRBD1 (5 bases). V lost 0 bases to trimming and J lost 5 bases, with 14 bases between them. The CDR3 is made up of 15 amino acids. CDR1 and CDR2 from the germline V gene are LGHDT and YNNKEL (reference sequence). The CDR3 sequence is CASSQDSGRAHEQYF. The DNA of the CDR3 is TGTGCCAGCAGCCAAGATTCAGGCAGGGCGCACGAGCAGTACTTC.

This chain links TRBV15 with TRBJ1-1; perhaps TRBD1 as D (6 bases). Looked up from germline, CDR1 is LNHNV and CDR2 is YYDKDF (reference sequence). The CDR3 contains 16 residues. V was clipped by 8 bases and J by 8 bases, with 27 bases between them. The CDR3 loop is CATRQETGFYTEEAFF. In DNA, the CDR3 is TGTGCCACCCGACAGGAGACAGGCTTTTACACGGAAGAAGCTTTCTTT.

The chain combines TRBV3-1 (or the pseudogene TRBV3-2) with TRBJ2-5, with 8 bases that match TRBD1. The J segment lost 5 bases and the V segment lost 3 bases, leaving 8 bases of the junction unmatched. The CDR3 totals 15 residues. CDR1 is LGHDT and CDR2 is YNNKEL in the germline V gene (reference sequence). CDR3 loop: CASSHRGQVGETQYF. The CDR3 DNA reads TGTGCCAGCAGCCACAGGGGACAGGTAGGGGAGACCCAGTACTTC.

V gene TRBV30 combines with J gene TRBJ2-1; TRBD1 aligns across 11 bases. CDR3 length: 15 amino acids. With V trimmed by 8 bases and J by 9 bases, 15 bases remained unmatched. The V gene's germline CDR1 is GTSNPN and CDR2 SVGIG (reference sequence). This chain's CDR3 is CAGSRGDRGIGEQFF. For the CDR3, the DNA is TGTGCCGGCTCGAGGGGGGACAGGGGGATTGGTGAGCAGTTCTTC.

This clone was found a few times. The chain links TRBV14 to TRBJ2-7; tentatively, D is TRBD2 (7 bases). CDR1 is SGHDN, CDR2 FVKESK, per germline. The length of the CDR3 is 17 residues. The ends were cut back, 2 bases at V and 5 bases at J, with 22 bases in the middle. CDR3 protein: CASSQNWPGGQTDEQYF. CDR3 nucleotide sequence: TGTGCCAGCAGCCAAAACTGGCCCGGGGGGCAGACGGACGAGCAGTACTTC.

The chain couples TRBV6-1 to TRBJ2-2; unclear D gene. V was cut by 1 base and J by 4 bases, with 10 bases left in between. Germline assignment: CDR1 MNHNS and CDR2 SASEGT. This CDR3 is built from 15 residues. The chain's CDR3 is CASSEGQVPTGELFF. In DNA, the CDR3 is TGTGCCAGCAGTGAAGGTCAGGTTCCCACCGGGGAGCTGTTTTTT.

The chain combines TRBV6-1 with TRBJ1-1; perhaps TRBD1 as D (5 bases). V gave up 2 bases and J gave up 1 base, with 14 bases separating them. The V gene's germline CDR1 is MNHNS and CDR2 SASEGT. This CDR3 is built from 16 residues. The CDR3 loop reads CASSEFFRGRNTEAFF. The DNA of the CDR3 is TGTGCCAGCAGTGAATTTTTCCGGGGGAGGAACACTGAAGCTTTCTTT.

The rearrangement links TRBV6-5 to TRBJ2-2; either TRBD1 or TRBD2 may supply D (5 bases each). V dropped 6 bases and J dropped 6 bases, with 11 bases sitting between them. The germline V gene has CDR1 MNHEY and CDR2 SVGAGI. This CDR3 contains 13 residues. CDR3 residues: CASRLEGPGELFF. DNA of the CDR3: TGTGCCAGCAGATTAGAGGGACCCGGGGAGCTGTTTTTT.

The rearrangement joins TRBV30 to TRBJ2-7; D may be TRBD1 or TRBD2 (5 bases each). The V gene's germline CDR1 is GTSNPN and CDR2 SVGIG (reference sequence). V lost 0 bases, J lost 0 bases, and 9 bases lay in between. The CDR3 has 14 residues. The CDR3, as DNA: TGTGCCTGGAGTGTTAAGGGGAGCTCCTACGAGCAGTACTTC. It encodes CAWSVKGSSYEQYF. The whole variable domain, filled in from reference TRBV30 and TRBJ2-7, reads SQTIHQWPATLVQPVGSPLSLECTVEGTSNPNLYWYRQAAGRGLQLLFYSVGIGQISSEVPQNLSASRPQDRQFILSSKKLLLSDSGFYLCAWSVKGSSYEQYFGPGTRLTVT.

The V call is TRBV12-3 or TRBV12-4, the J call TRBJ1-2, with 8 nucleotides matching TRBD1. This CDR3 is 13 amino acids long. Losses at the gene ends were 6 bases for V and 10 bases for J; bases not matched to a gene: 10. CDR3 region: CASSSIGQGPYTF. CDR3 nucleotides: TGTGCCAGCAGCTCAATAGGACAGGGCCCCTACACCTTC.

The genes are TRBV6-1 and TRBJ2-2; D not resolved. V was clipped by 4 bases and J by 4 bases, with 19 bases between them. The CDR3 is made up of 17 amino acids. In germline, CDR1 is MNHNS, CDR2 SASEGT. The CDR3 DNA reads TGTGCCAGCAGTGGAAGCCGCCTCTTAGTAGGCACCGGGGAGCTGTTTTTT. Protein: CASSGSRLLVGTGELFF.

The V and J genes are TRBV4-2 and TRBJ1-6; 7 bases are a match to TRBD1. CDR3 length equals 15 residues. Germline lookup yields CDR1 LGHNA and CDR2 YNFKEQ. The V and J ends lost 3 bases and 6 bases, in that order; junction bases with no gene match: 5. The CDR3, as DNA: TGTGCCAGCAGCCAGGGGACAGTGAGTAATTCACCCCTCCACTTT. Protein: CASSQGTVSNSPLHF.

The genes are TRBV6-6 and TRBJ1-5; D is possibly TRBD1 (5 bases). This CDR3 is 15 amino acids long. V was pared by 5 bases and J by 1 base, with 12 bases between. The germline CDR1 and CDR2 sequences are MNHNY and SVGAGI (reference sequence). This CDR3 is CASSQNTGSNQPQHF. CDR3 nucleotide sequence: TGTGCCAGCAGTCAAAATACAGGAAGCAATCAGCCCCAGCATTTT.

V gene TRBV28 combines with J gene TRBJ2-5; D might be TRBD2 (5 bases). The CDR3 contains 14 residues. Trimming shortened V by 7 bases and J by 2 bases, and 14 bases separated the two germline ends. The germline V gene encodes CDR1 MDHEN and CDR2 SYDVKM. For the CDR3, the DNA is TGTGCCAGCACGGTTTGGGCGGGTCAAGAGACCCAGTACTTC. It encodes CASTVWAGQETQYF. Combining the CDR3 with reference TRBV28 and TRBJ2-5 gives the whole variable domain DVKVTQSSRYLVKRTGEKVFLECVQDMDHENMFWYRQDPGLGLRLIYFSYDVKMKEKGDIPEGYSVSREKKERFSLILESASTNQTSMYLCASTVWAGQETQYFGPGTRLLVL.

The V call is TRBV28, the J call TRBJ1-4; TRBD1 matches 8 bases. The germline V gene encodes CDR1 MDHEN and CDR2 SYDVKM. CDR3 length: 15 amino acids. The V gene end was trimmed by 6 bases and the J gene end by 4 bases; junction bases not matched to a gene: 7. The CDR3 DNA reads as TGTGCCAGCAGCCGACAGGGGTTGGATAATGAAAAACTGTTTTTT. Protein: CASSRQGLDNEKLFF.

The gene calls are TRBV5-1 and TRBJ1-1, with TRBD1 identical over 7 bases. CDR3 size: 14 residues. Germline loops: CDR1 SGHRS, CDR2 YFSETQ. Losses at the gene ends were 3 bases for V and 1 base for J; bases not matched to a gene: 3. In DNA form, the CDR3 reads TGCGCCAGCAGCTCAAGACAGGGGAACACTGAAGCTTTCTTT. It translates to CASSSRQGNTEAFF.

The CDR3 nucleotides are TGTGCCAGTAGTATAGGAGCGGGGGGGCCTCACAATGAGCAGTTCTTC. The encoded protein is CASSIGAGGPHNEQFF. The rearrangement links TRBV19 to TRBJ2-1, with 10 bases fitting TRBD2. This CDR3 is 16 amino acids long. Germline V gene lookup returns CDR1 LNHDA and CDR2 SQIVND (reference sequence). V was pared by 1 base and J by 5 bases, with 5 bases of the junction left unmatched.

CDR3 protein: CASSYSSGIGNTEAFF. DNA of the CDR3: TGTGCCAGCAGTTACTCCTCAGGGATCGGGAACACTGAAGCTTTCTTT. The rearrangement uses TRBV6-5 and TRBJ1-1; maybe TRBD1 (5 bases). Germline V gives CDR1 MNHEY, CDR2 SVGAGI. CDR3 length: 16 amino acids. V shed 0 bases and J shed 1 base, with 12 bases lying between them.

The chain combines TRBV6-1 with TRBJ1-1; D gene uncertain. Germline V gene lookup returns CDR1 MNHNS and CDR2 SASEGT. With 7 bases removed from V and 1 base from J, the gap between germline ends came to 10 bases. The CDR3 has 13 residues. The CDR3, as DNA: TGTGCCAGCATAGCAGAAAGGAACACTGAAGCTTTCTTT. Translating it yields CASIAERNTEAFF.

On this clone: An end of the junction does not agree with germline; a read error may underlie this. V is TRBV3-1 (or the pseudogene TRBV3-2) and J is TRBJ2-4, with D possibly TRBD2 on 6 matching bases. The CDR3 spans 14 residues. The germline gives CDR1 LGHDT, CDR2 YNNKEL (reference sequence). The DNA of the CDR3 is TGTGCCGGCAGCCTCGCGGGGACTTGGAACATTCAGTACTTC. Translated: CAGSLAGTWNIQYF.

The chain has TRBV2 and TRBJ2-3, with 8 bases that match TRBD1. In germline, CDR1 is SNHLY, CDR2 FYNNEI. This CDR3 is built from 11 residues. V lost 8 bases, J lost 6 bases, and 1 base stayed unmatched. For the CDR3, the DNA is TGTGCCAGCCGGACAGGGGATACGCAGTATTTT. This translates into CASRTGDTQYF.

The V gene is TRBV5-1, the J gene TRBJ1-6; the D gene is possibly TRBD1 (6 bases). Looked up from germline, CDR1 is SGHRS and CDR2 is YFSETQ. The CDR3 runs to 15 residues. The ends were cut back, 0 bases at V and 5 bases at J, with 9 bases in the middle. The chain's CDR3 is CASSLDRVNNSPLHF. The CDR3 DNA is TGCGCCAGCAGCTTGGACAGGGTGAATAATTCACCCCTCCACTTT.

The J gene is TRBJ1-2, the V gene TRBV27, with TRBD1 matching 7 bases. The germline V gene encodes CDR1 MNHEY and CDR2 SMNVEV (reference sequence). The V and J ends lost 0 bases and 4 bases, in that order; junction bases with no gene match: 8. The CDR3 spans 16 residues. The CDR3 here is CASSLSLGGGTYGYTF. CDR3 in DNA: TGTGCCAGCAGTTTATCGTTAGGGGGCGGCACCTATGGCTACACCTTC.